This is a list of T cell receptor beta chains from one sample in a study of blood T cell repertoires in COVID-19. This table comes from immunoSEQ multiplex PCR, and its TCRdb copy is limited to in-frame clones, with some not included. In the table there are approximately 210,000 clones, under 80% of which are singletons. Material for sequencing was PBMCs or T cells enriched from blood (not recorded which). These receptors were taken from a woman aged 50 to 60 with acute COVID-19. The CDR3 runs from the conserved cysteine through the conserved F or W. A D gene is named only where the DNA matches it firmly. Clone size is not always given. Where it is, it says once, few, many or a class for expanded clones.

CDR3aa: CASSGGQASNQPQHF; CDR3nt: TGTGCCAGCAGTGGGGGGCAGGCTAGCAATCAGCCCCAGCATTTT; v_gene: TRBV2; abundance: NA; j_gene: TRBJ1-5; d_gene: NA
CDR3aa: CATSRGGQLNEKLFF; CDR3nt: TGTGCCACCAGCAGAGGGGGACAGCTCAATGAAAAACTGTTTTTT; v_gene: TRBV15; abundance: few; j_gene: TRBJ1-4; d_gene: TRBD1
CDR3aa: CASRDGSTEAFF; CDR3nt: TGTGCCAGCAGAGACGGGTCCACTGAAGCTTTCTTT; v_gene: TRBV2; abundance: NA; j_gene: TRBJ1-1; d_gene: NA
CDR3aa: CASSLGTGQELFF; CDR3nt: TGCGCCAGCAGCTTGGGGACAGGGCAAGAACTGTTTTTT; v_gene: TRBV5-1; abundance: NA; j_gene: TRBJ1-4; d_gene: TRBD1
CDR3aa: CASSADRAGYTF; CDR3nt: TGTGCCAGCAGCGCGGACAGGGCTGGCTACACCTTC; v_gene: TRBV9; abundance: NA; j_gene: TRBJ1-2; d_gene: TRBD1
CDR3aa: CASSPRGTGVTFMLGNEQFF; CDR3nt: TGTGCCAGCTCACCACGTGGGACAGGGGTCACCTTCATGCTTGGTAATGAGCAGTTCTTC; v_gene: TRBV18; abundance: NA; j_gene: TRBJ2-1; d_gene: TRBD1
CDR3aa: CASSRTTGHTDTQYF; CDR3nt: TGTGCCAGTAGTAGGACTACGGGGCACACAGATACGCAGTATTTT; v_gene: TRBV19; abundance: NA; j_gene: TRBJ2-3; d_gene: NA
CDR3aa: CASSPGTGHTGELFF; CDR3nt: TGTGCCAGCAGCCCAGGGACAGGGCACACCGGGGAGCTGTTTTTT; v_gene: TRBV7-6; abundance: NA; j_gene: TRBJ2-2; d_gene: TRBD1
CDR3aa: CASQDPGGPIYGYTF; CDR3nt: TGTGCCAGTCAGGATCCCGGAGGGCCGATCTATGGCTACACCTTC; v_gene: TRBV19; abundance: NA; j_gene: TRBJ1-2; d_gene: NA
CDR3aa: CASSSRGGSNQPQHF; CDR3nt: TGTGCCAGCAGCTCCAGGGGCGGGAGCAATCAGCCCCAGCATTTT; v_gene: TRBV7-2; abundance: NA; j_gene: TRBJ1-5; d_gene: NA
CDR3aa: CASSPGLPPYNEQFF; CDR3nt: TGCGCCAGCAGCCCTGGACTCCCCCCCTACAATGAGCAGTTCTTC; v_gene: TRBV5-1; abundance: NA; j_gene: TRBJ2-1; d_gene: NA
CDR3aa: CASSLRAAANTGELFF; CDR3nt: TGTGCCAGCAGCTTACGCGCCGCCGCGAACACCGGGGAGCTGTTTTTT; v_gene: TRBV7-2; abundance: NA; j_gene: TRBJ2-2; d_gene: NA